This T cell receptor (beta chain) comes out of a study of tumor-infiltrating lymphocytes in oesophageal squamous cell carcinoma. MiXCR, run by TCRdb on the PCR reads, gives a single entry per CDR3 protein. The sample includes 20,000 or so distinct CDR3 sequences, roughly 41% of them seen just once. V shed 6 bases and J shed 1 base, with 8 bases lying between them. Per the germline V gene, CDR1 is SGHTA and CDR2 is FQGNSA. CDR3 size: 13 residues. This chain connects TRBV7-2 to TRBJ2-3; D is perhaps TRBD1 (6 bases). The TCR was taken from a male donor with esophageal squamous cell carcinoma. Material for sequencing was esophageal tumor tissue. For the CDR3, the DNA is TGTGCCAGCAGGTCAGGGGGCACAGATACGCAGTATTTT. It specifies CASRSGGTDTQYF. The full variable domain, with the rest looked up from reference TRBV7-2 and TRBJ2-3, is GAGVSQSPSNKVTEKGKDVELRCDPISGHTALYWYRQSLGQGLEFLIYFQGNSAPDKSGLPSDRFSAERTGGSVSTLTIQRTQQEDSAVYLCASRSGGTDTQYFGPGTRLTVL.